The clone carrying this TCR beta chain was observed a few times. Its antigen is unknown. The sample contains more than one DNA sequence encoding this CDR3. The sample is drawn from a study of beta chain features in type 1 diabetes. The whole isolated RNA underwent reverse transcription, so sequencing captured expressed TCRB transcripts. Some clones are missing from TCRdb's copy, which holds only in-frame ones; the method was immunoSEQ multiplex PCR. The sample shows hundreds of thousands of clones, about 14% of them seen only once. Points from the study as a whole: Significant though moderate, a shortening of TCRB CDR3s appeared in all four CD4+ subsets of Type 1 diabetes patients.

Deletions cut 2 bases from V and 7 bases from J, with 12 bases between. Per germline, CDR1 SGHTA and CDR2 FQGNSA. The CDR3 is 14 amino acids. The clonotype comes from a man aged 25 to 40 in good health. Sequencing was done on a sample of naive CD4+ T cells from blood. The J gene is TRBJ1-5, the V gene TRBV7-2; perhaps TRBD1 as D (5 bases). The CDR3 DNA follows: TGTGCCAGCAGCTTATCCAGGGACGGGCAGCCCCAGCATTTT. This encodes CASSLSRDGQPQHF.